The 21 T cell receptor beta chains below were found in one sample sequenced in a study of shared clonotypes between healthy human individuals (TCRdb year 2020). CD8 naive samples were obtained by positive selection for CCR7 among CD45RO-negative cells, yielding a CD45RA+CCR7+ population from which TemRA cells were excluded. Library preparation used the immunoSEQ multiplex PCR assay. TCRdb provides this immuneACCESS table in a form limited to in-frame rearrangements. Some clones are lacking; in checked studies, under half of them reflect an unresolved V gene, and why the rest are absent is not known. Present in this sample are about 820,000 clones, about 91% of which were seen just once. 24% of the sample comes from the top ten. Input material: naive CD8+ T cells sorted from blood. This specimen's cell subset or site label, interpreted: CD45RA+CCR7+. The receptors originated from a man aged 30-40 years in good health.

In the case of this clone: Just one base apart from a much larger clone, this may be a read error. The chain links TRBV9 to TRBJ2-2; D might be TRBD2 (6 bases). CDR1 is SGDLS, CDR2 YYNGEE, per germline. The V gene lost 6 bases and the J gene lost 1 base, with 7 bases spanning the gap. The CDR3 has 13 amino acids. In DNA, the CDR3 is TGTGCCAGCAATAGCGGGAACACCGGGGAGCTGTTTTTT. Its protein is CASNSGNTGELFF. The full variable domain, its missing parts supplied by reference TRBV9 and TRBJ2-2, is DSGVTQTPKHLITATGQRVTLRCSPRSGDLSVYWYQQSLDQGLQFLIQYYNGEERAKGNILERFSAQQFPDLHSELNLSSLELGDSALYFCASNSGNTGELFFGEGSRLTVL.

The chain recombines TRBV4-2 with TRBJ2-7; D not resolved. Germline-derived CDR1 and CDR2 are LGHNA and YNFKEQ. V was shortened by 0 bases and J by 1 base, with 10 bases between the two germline ends. There are 15 residues in the CDR3. CDR3 DNA: TGTGCCAGCAGCCAAGAGGGGTTCCCATCCTACGAGCAGTACTTC. Its protein product is CASSQEGFPSYEQYF.

The chain carries TRBV29-1 and TRBJ2-1, with D uncertain. This CDR3 comprises 11 residues. V lost 2 bases and J lost 7, with 6 bases in between. CDR1 SQVTM and CDR2 ANQGSEA come from the germline V gene. The CDR3 sequence is CSVETGNEQFF. The CDR3 DNA follows: TGCAGCGTTGAAACTGGGAATGAGCAGTTCTTC.

This chain uses TRBV18 with TRBJ2-1; D is undetermined. Trimming removed 5 bases from V and 0 bases from J, with 17 bases in between. The CDR3 length is 17 residues. Germline CDR1 is KGHSH and CDR2 is LQKENI. DNA for the CDR3: TGTGCCAGCTCATCAACAGCTATGTATAGCTCCTACAATGAGCAGTTCTTC. This gives the protein CASSSTAMYSSYNEQFF.

The genes are TRBV27 and TRBJ2-6; D gene ambiguous. From germline, CDR1 is MNHEY and CDR2 SMNVEV (reference sequence). The CDR3 extends over 16 amino acids. Trimming took off 5 bases at V and 3 bases at J, with 14 bases between the two ends. The CDR3 spells CASSKKSGYGANVLTF. The CDR3 DNA reads as TGTGCCAGCAGTAAAAAATCAGGTTATGGGGCCAACGTCCTGACTTTC.

In DNA form, the CDR3 reads TGCGCCAGCAGCGGACAGACTGGTAGCAATCAGCCCCAGCATTTT. Translating it yields CASSGQTGSNQPQHF. J is TRBJ1-5 and V is TRBV23-1, with D possibly being TRBD1 (6 bases). Being an ORF, TRBV23-1 has a function that is uncertain. The length of the CDR3 is 15 residues. V shed 6 bases and J shed 0 bases, with 12 bases lying between them.

V usage is TRBV15 and J usage is TRBJ1-3; D is unresolved. The CDR3 sequence is 18 residues long. The V end was cut by 1 base, the J end by 0 bases, with 16 bases between. Germline assignment: CDR1 LNHNV and CDR2 YYDKDF (reference sequence). The CDR3 nucleotides are TGTGCCACCAGCAGAGGAACCTTAGGAAGAAGCTCTGGAAACACCATATATTTT. This sequence encodes CATSRGTLGRSSGNTIYF.

Details on this clone: It differs at one base from a far larger clone, so likely a read error. This specimen includes other DNA sequences encoding the same CDR3. The rearrangement joins TRBV27 to TRBJ2-7; D call uncertain. The V and J ends lost 3 bases and 0 bases respectively, with 3 bases between them. The CDR3 is 12 residues long. Germline lookup yields CDR1 MNHEY and CDR2 SMNVEV (reference sequence). The CDR3 coding sequence is TGTGCCAGCAGTTTTAACTCCTACGAGCAGTACTTC. This encodes CASSFNSYEQYF.

The V call is TRBV2, the J call TRBJ2-4, with 8 nucleotides matching TRBD2. Trimming cost V 7 bases and J 5 bases; bases outside gene matches: 4. The germline V gene has CDR1 SNHLY and CDR2 FYNNEI. The CDR3 is made up of 13 amino acids. The CDR3 loop reads CASTGGGENIQYF. DNA for the CDR3: TGTGCCAGCACCGGGGGGGGTGAAAACATTCAGTACTTC. Supplemented by reference TRBV2 and TRBJ2-4, the full variable domain reads EPEVTQTPSHQVTQMGQEVILRCVPISNHLYFYWYRQILGQKVEFLVSFYNNEISEKSEIFDDQFSVERPDGSNFTLKIRSTKLEDSAMYFCASTGGGENIQYFGAGTRLSVL.

A note on this clone: Other DNA sequences within the sample encode an identical CDR3. The chain has TRBV6-5 and TRBJ2-7; no definite D call. Trimming removed 6 bases from V and 4 bases from J, with 10 bases in between. CDR1 is MNHEY, CDR2 SVGAGI, per germline. The CDR3 consists of 12 residues. CDR3 bases: TGTGCCAGCAGCCTTACTGGATACGAGCAGTACTTC. Its protein product is CASSLTGYEQYF.

DNA for the CDR3: TGCGCCAGCAGTCTCGGAGGGAGAGGCGAGACCCAGTACTTC. Its protein product is CASSLGGRGETQYF. J is TRBJ2-5 and V is TRBV5-1; perhaps TRBD2 as D (6 bases). The ends were cut back, 5 bases at V and 5 bases at J, with 16 bases in the middle. The CDR3 has 14 amino acids. Germline CDR1 is SGHRS and CDR2 is YFSETQ.

Worth noting for this clone: This sample includes further DNA sequences coding for the same CDR3. This sequence joins TRBV9 and TRBJ2-3; perhaps TRBD2 as D (6 bases). CDR3 length equals 13 residues. From germline, CDR1 is SGDLS and CDR2 YYNGEE. V gave up 3 bases and J gave up 6 bases, with 11 bases separating them. The CDR3 DNA reads TGTGCCAGCAGCGCTCCGGGGGAGGATACGCAGTATTTT. Translating it yields CASSAPGEDTQYF.

The J gene is TRBJ1-1, the V gene TRBV29-1, with D uncertain. Germline values: CDR1 SQVTM, CDR2 ANQGSEA. V lost 3 bases and J 0 bases, leaving 5 bases between the germline ends. The CDR3 is 12 amino acids. CDR3: CSVDFMNTEAFF. The CDR3 DNA sequence: TGCAGCGTTGACTTTATGAACACTGAAGCTTTCTTT.

The V gene is TRBV6-5, the J gene TRBJ1-5, with D possibly being TRBD1 (5 bases). The germline CDR1 and CDR2 sequences are MNHEY and SVGAGI. CDR3 length: 15 residues. Trimming shortened V by 6 bases and J by 3 bases, and 15 bases separated the two germline ends. CDR3 in amino acids: CASRRTGGINQPQHF. As DNA, the CDR3 is TGTGCCAGCAGACGGACTGGGGGAATCAATCAGCCCCAGCATTTT.

V usage is TRBV6-5 and J usage is TRBJ1-2; D gene unclear. The CDR3 consists of 14 residues. Germline values: CDR1 MNHEY, CDR2 SVGAGI. V shed 2 bases and J shed 4 bases, with 11 bases lying between them. CDR3 nucleotides: TGTGCCAGCAGTTACGATGCGGGTCTCTATGGCTACACCTTC. Its translation is CASSYDAGLYGYTF.

The CDR3 bases are TGTGCCAGCAGCAGGGTGGCCGAGCAGTACTTC. Translated: CASSRVAEQYF. The genes are TRBV7-9 and TRBJ2-7; D is ambiguous. The CDR3 totals 11 residues. CDR1 SEHNR and CDR2 FQNEAQ come from the germline V gene (reference sequence). Trimming removed 5 bases from V and 6 bases from J, with 8 bases in between.

The chain is built from TRBV29-1 and TRBJ2-7; TRBD1 is a possible D gene (6 bases). Trimming removed 5 bases at V and 7 bases at J, with 12 bases between. The germline CDR1 and CDR2 sequences are SQVTM and ANQGSEA. The CDR3 extends over 11 amino acids. CDR3 amino acids: CSVLGAGEQYF. The CDR3 coding sequence is TGCAGCGTTTTGGGGGCTGGGGAGCAGTACTTC.

J is TRBJ1-4 and V is TRBV6-1; D gene uncertain. The CDR3 covers 10 residues. Germline loops: CDR1 MNHNS, CDR2 SASEGT. V was cut by 11 bases and J by 7 bases, with 8 bases left in between. CDR3 nucleotide sequence: TGTGCCGGTCACTTTGAAAAACTGTTTTTT. This sequence encodes CAGHFEKLFF.

The chain links TRBV7-9 to TRBJ1-3; D is undetermined. The CDR3 length is 15 residues. With 5 bases removed from V and 0 bases from J, the gap between germline ends came to 11 bases. Germline CDR1 SEHNR, CDR2 FQNEAQ (reference sequence). The CDR3 sequence is CASSRSTFSGNTIYF. In DNA form, the CDR3 reads TGTGCCAGCAGCCGCAGTACCTTCTCTGGAAACACCATATATTTT.

V is TRBV7-6 and J is TRBJ2-1, with D possibly TRBD2 on 5 matching bases. The germline V gene encodes CDR1 SGHVS and CDR2 FNYEAQ. Trimming removed 6 bases at V and 8 bases at J, with 14 bases between. The CDR3 has 13 residues. The DNA of the CDR3 is TGTGCCAGCAGTCCCGGGCCGGGGTATGAGCAGTTCTTC. Its translation is CASSPGPGYEQFF.

The chain combines TRBV7-2 with TRBJ2-2; tentative D call: TRBD2 (6 bases). Germline loops: CDR1 SGHTA, CDR2 FQGNSA. The CDR3 contains 16 residues. With 6 bases removed from V and 2 bases from J, the gap between germline ends came to 16 bases. This CDR3 is CASRSLASSNTGELFF. Written as DNA, the CDR3 is TGTGCCAGCAGATCGCTAGCGAGCTCCAACACCGGGGAGCTGTTTTTT.